Below, 32 T cell receptor beta chains from the same sample are listed, as sequenced in a study of T cells expressing NK-cell markers. For each CDR3 protein, TCRdb gives one entry from its re-call of the 5' RACE reads, without DNA. The sample's table shows 200,000 to 300,000 distinct CDR3 sequences. Sequenced sample: blood T cells: a sorted CD56 or NKG2C T cell subset, CD4+ or CD8+ T cells, or bulk PBMC T cells (not recorded which). The receptors come from a woman aged 18 to 75 in good health.

The chain recombines TRBV5-1 with TRBJ1-4. This CDR3 comprises 14 residues. Germline-derived CDR1 and CDR2 are SGHRS and YFSETQ. The CDR3 region is CASSRREGGEKLFF.

The chain combines TRBV20-1 with TRBJ2-5; with no DNA, the TCRdb D assignment of TRBD1 cannot be verified. The CDR3 is made up of 14 amino acids. In germline, CDR1 is DFQATT, CDR2 SNEGSKA (reference sequence). The CDR3 loop is CSAALTGGKETQYF.

This chain uses TRBV5-1 with TRBJ2-5; TCRdb calls TRBD1, which cannot be checked without DNA. This CDR3 contains 13 residues. From germline, CDR1 is SGHRS and CDR2 YFSETQ. The CDR3 reads CASSLQGKETQYF.

J is TRBJ2-3 and V is TRBV6-6. The CDR3 contains 12 residues. The germline V gene has CDR1 MNHNY and CDR2 SVGAGI (reference sequence). The CDR3 protein is CASSSFGDTQYF.

This chain uses TRBV20-1 with TRBJ1-2; TCRdb indicates TRBD1, and absent DNA this call remains unverified. The CDR3 spans 14 residues. Germline V gene sequence: CDR1 DFQATT, CDR2 SNEGSKA (reference sequence). The CDR3 is CSALGSGSNYGYTF.

The V call is TRBV30, the J call TRBJ1-5. Looked up from germline, CDR1 is GTSNPN and CDR2 is SVGIG (reference sequence). This CDR3 comprises 13 residues. The CDR3 spells CAWTRGGNQPQHF.

V is TRBV25-1 and J is TRBJ1-2; checking the TCRdb D call of TRBD1 is not possible without DNA. The CDR3 consists of 14 residues. Germline CDR1 is MGHDK and CDR2 is SYGVNS. The CDR3 here is CASRGGVPNYGYTF.

This chain uses TRBV5-1 with TRBJ1-5. In germline, CDR1 is SGHRS, CDR2 YFSETQ. There are 15 residues in the CDR3. This chain's CDR3 is CASSRLGRGNQPQHF.

The chain joins TRBV28 to TRBJ2-1; the D call of TRBD2 rests on TCRdb alone, since no DNA is present to check it. Germline CDR1 is MDHEN and CDR2 is SYDVKM. The CDR3 runs to 16 residues. CDR3 region: CASKGLGRRGDNEQFF. The variable domain in full, completed from reference TRBV28 and TRBJ2-1, reads DVKVTQSSRYLVKRTGEKVFLECVQDMDHENMFWYRQDPGLGLRLIYFSYDVKMKEKGDIPEGYSVSREKKERFSLILESASTNQTSMYLCASKGLGRRGDNEQFFGPGTRLTVL.

The chain links TRBV28 to TRBJ2-1. The V gene's germline CDR1 is MDHEN and CDR2 SYDVKM. The CDR3 sequence is 16 residues long. This CDR3 reads CASSLFSQVPYNEQFF.

Measured by frequency, this clonotype is medium-sized. V is TRBV10-3 and J is TRBJ1-2. In germline, CDR1 is ENHRY, CDR2 SYGVKD. CDR3 length: 13 residues. CDR3 region: CAISERDSYGYTF.

The gene calls are TRBV6-5 and TRBJ2-1. Germline V gene sequence: CDR1 MNHEY, CDR2 SVGAGI. This CDR3 comprises 16 residues. CDR3 loop: CASSYSSRQADNEQFF.

V and J are TRBV20-1 and TRBJ1-5; the D call from TCRdb, TRBD1, cannot be confirmed without DNA. The CDR3 has 15 amino acids. Germline lookup yields CDR1 DFQATT and CDR2 SNEGSKA (reference sequence). CDR3 amino acids: CSARDPGQGNQPQHF.

This chain uses TRBV5-4 with TRBJ1-3. In germline, CDR1 is SGHNT, CDR2 YYREEE (reference sequence). CDR3 length equals 13 residues. CDR3: CASSLGTGYTIYF.

V usage is TRBV12-3 or TRBV12-4 and J usage is TRBJ2-4; TCRdb selects TRBD1, and the lack of DNA leaves this call unchecked. This CDR3 comprises 15 residues. The CDR3 loop is CASSFRQGYGNIQYF.

The V call is TRBV6-5, the J call TRBJ2-5; TCRdb designates TRBD1, a call that cannot be tested without DNA. CDR3 length: 13 amino acids. The germline V gene encodes CDR1 MNHEY and CDR2 SVGAGI. This chain's CDR3 is CASSYEQGETQYF.

The CDR3 sequence: CASSLSRGPRTTEAFF. The chain is built from TRBV7-9 and TRBJ1-1; absent DNA, TCRdb's TRBD1 call cannot be checked. CDR3 size: 16 residues. The germline gives CDR1 SEHNR, CDR2 FQNEAQ (reference sequence).

The chain uses TRBV20-1 and TRBJ2-7; the TCRdb D gene call, TRBD2, has no DNA to confirm it. Germline lookup yields CDR1 DFQATT and CDR2 SNEGSKA (reference sequence). There are 14 residues in the CDR3. The chain's CDR3 is CSASFTSGSYEQYF.

V is TRBV5-1 and J is TRBJ2-6; TCRdb's assignment of TRBD1 cannot be checked, as there is no DNA. The CDR3 has 18 residues. From germline, CDR1 is SGHRS and CDR2 YFSETQ. This chain's CDR3 is CASSLRQGLSSGANVLTF.

CDR3 in amino acids: CASSNKPDQPQHF. J is TRBJ1-5 and V is TRBV12-3 or TRBV12-4. The CDR3 consists of 13 residues.

The chain employs TRBV7-6 and TRBJ1-6. There are 15 residues in the CDR3. Germline values: CDR1 SGHVS, CDR2 FNYEAQ. The CDR3 loop is CASTAGRQANSPLHF. The complete variable domain, with remaining parts taken from reference TRBV7-6 and TRBJ1-6, reads GAGVSQSPRYKVTKRGQDVALRCDPISGHVSLYWYRQALGQGPEFLTYFNYEAQQDKSGLPNDRFSAERPEGSISTLTIQRTEQRDSAMYRCASTAGRQANSPLHFGNGTRLTVT.

The CDR3: CASSYSGRGDTQYF. The J gene is TRBJ2-3, the V gene TRBV27; without DNA, the TCRdb call of TRBD2 cannot be checked. This CDR3 contains 14 residues. Looked up from germline, CDR1 is MNHEY and CDR2 is SMNVEV (reference sequence).

The V and J genes are TRBV4-3 and TRBJ2-3. Per germline, CDR1 LGHNA and CDR2 YSLEER. The CDR3 covers 13 residues. CDR3: CASSQESGDTQYF.

This chain uses TRBV7-2 with TRBJ2-1; TCRdb lists TRBD1, though no DNA is available to test this call. CDR1 SGHTA and CDR2 FQGNSA come from the germline V gene. The CDR3 consists of 16 residues. The CDR3 here is CASSLKMTGVNNEQFF.

The rearrangement joins TRBV12-3 or TRBV12-4 to TRBJ1-5; TCRdb's D call, TRBD1, is unchecked because there is no DNA. This CDR3 has 15 amino acids. CDR3 sequence reads: CASRGGQLRNQPQHF.

The rearrangement uses TRBV12-3 or TRBV12-4 and TRBJ2-4; absent DNA, TCRdb's TRBD2 call cannot be checked. There are 14 residues in the CDR3. The CDR3 loop reads CASGLSGGPDIQYF.

The CDR3 sequence is CSARVRVLGQPQHF. The V call is TRBV20-1, the J call TRBJ1-5. CDR3 size: 14 residues. CDR1 DFQATT and CDR2 SNEGSKA come from the germline V gene (reference sequence).

The J gene is TRBJ2-7, the V gene TRBV5-1; without DNA, the TCRdb call of TRBD1 cannot be checked. This CDR3 region has 14 residues. Germline lookup yields CDR1 SGHRS and CDR2 YFSETQ. This chain's CDR3 is CASSLAGQNYEQYF.

The rearrangement uses TRBV12-3 or TRBV12-4 and TRBJ2-2; as DNA is missing, the TRBD2 call by TCRdb cannot be tested. The CDR3 consists of 16 residues. CDR3: CASSERLAGGSRELFF.

This chain connects TRBV27 to TRBJ2-7. Per germline, CDR1 MNHEY and CDR2 SMNVEV (reference sequence). The length of the CDR3 is 13 residues. The CDR3 is CASSRSEPPEQYF.

The gene calls are TRBV18 and TRBJ2-5; TCRdb reports TRBD1, a call that lacks DNA to check it against. This CDR3 has 15 residues. Germline CDR1 is KGHSH and CDR2 is LQKENI. Here the CDR3 reads CASSLKGQGVETQYF.

The V call is TRBV28, the J call TRBJ2-1; the TCRdb call, TRBD2, lacks DNA for checking. Per the germline V gene, CDR1 is MDHEN and CDR2 is SYDVKM. The CDR3 is 15 amino acids. This CDR3 reads CASSLRENFYNEQFF.